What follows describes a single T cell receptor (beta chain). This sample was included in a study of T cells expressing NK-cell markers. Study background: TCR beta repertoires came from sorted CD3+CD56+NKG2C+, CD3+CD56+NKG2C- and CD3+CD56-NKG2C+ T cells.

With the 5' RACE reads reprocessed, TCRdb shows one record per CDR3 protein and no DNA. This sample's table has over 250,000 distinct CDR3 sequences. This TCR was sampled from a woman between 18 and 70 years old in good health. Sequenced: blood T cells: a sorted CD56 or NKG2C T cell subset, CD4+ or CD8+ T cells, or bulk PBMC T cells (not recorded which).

This chain's CDR3 is CASSFSPGRGLPYEQYF. The genes are TRBV19 and TRBJ2-7; TCRdb calls TRBD2, which cannot be checked without DNA. Germline V gene sequence: CDR1 LNHDA, CDR2 SQIVND (reference sequence). The CDR3 has 17 amino acids.